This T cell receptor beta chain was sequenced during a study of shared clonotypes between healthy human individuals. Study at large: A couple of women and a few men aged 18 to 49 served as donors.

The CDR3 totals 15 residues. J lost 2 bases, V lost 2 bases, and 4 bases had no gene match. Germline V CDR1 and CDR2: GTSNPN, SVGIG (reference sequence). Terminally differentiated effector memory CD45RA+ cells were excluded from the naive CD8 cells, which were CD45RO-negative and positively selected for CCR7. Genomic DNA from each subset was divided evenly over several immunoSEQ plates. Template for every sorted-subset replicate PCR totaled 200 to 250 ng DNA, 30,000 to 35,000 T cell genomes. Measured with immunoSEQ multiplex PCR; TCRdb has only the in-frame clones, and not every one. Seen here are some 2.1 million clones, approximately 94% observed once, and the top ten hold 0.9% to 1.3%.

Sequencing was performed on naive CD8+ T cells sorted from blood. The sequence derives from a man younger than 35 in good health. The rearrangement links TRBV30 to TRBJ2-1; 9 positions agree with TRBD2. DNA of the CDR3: TGTGCCTGGAGTTGGGCGGGGGGGCCCTACAATGAGCAGTTCTTC. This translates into CAWSWAGGPYNEQFF.